What follows are 14 T cell receptor beta chains derived from one specimen sequenced in a study of vaccination and CD4 T cells after COVID-19. The Oncomine TCR Beta short-read assay generated sequence data from the DNA of cultured CD4+ T cells. TCRdb used MiXCR to reprocess the PCR reads, holding one entry per CDR3 protein. Here the sample spans about 20,000 distinct CDR3 sequences, about three quarters being singletons. Their antigens are not known. Treatment indicated: roughly 10-day PBMC culture with coronavirus spike peptide pools or control peptides (ViraFEST assay). The source was CD4+ T cells from blood, cultured in vitro, collected after SARS-CoV-2 vaccination. Receptors were obtained from a human donor who received a COVID-19 vaccine.

The gene calls are TRBV14 and TRBJ2-2, with no clear D. Germline V gene lookup returns CDR1 SGHDN and CDR2 FVKESK. Trimming took off 3 bases at V and 0 bases at J, with 8 bases between the two ends. The CDR3 is 15 amino acids. The CDR3 DNA reads TGTGCCAGCAGCCAGAAACCGGCGAACACCGGGGAGCTGTTTTTT. Residues: CASSQKPANTGELFF.

This sequence joins TRBV24-1 and TRBJ2-7; D might be TRBD1 (5 bases). CDR1 and CDR2 from the germline V gene are KGHDR and SFDVKD. The CDR3 loop spans 14 amino acids. Trimming shortened V by 4 bases and J by 3 bases, and 12 bases separated the two germline ends. Written as DNA, the CDR3 is TGTGCCACCAGTGACCCCACCGACAGCTACGAGCAGTACTTC. This translates into CATSDPTDSYEQYF.

This chain links TRBV2 with TRBJ2-7; D might be TRBD1 or TRBD2, each matching 7 bases. Germline CDR1 and CDR2: SNHLY and FYNNEI. This CDR3 comprises 15 residues. V lost 7 bases and J lost 7, with 23 bases in between. Here the CDR3 reads CASIQGQGGMREQYF. The CDR3 region has the DNA TGTGCCAGCATCCAAGGGCAGGGGGGGATGAGGGAGCAGTACTTC.

The rearrangement links TRBV21-1 to TRBJ1-3. TRBV21-1 counts as a pseudogene. This CDR3 comprises 13 residues. The CDR3 DNA reads TGTGCCAGCAGCAATCGCTCTGGAAACACCATATATTTT. Protein: CASSNRSGNTIYF.

CDR3 sequence: CASRRGSWYQETQYF. CDR3 coding DNA: TGCGCCAGCAGAAGGGGCAGCTGGTACCAAGAGACCCAGTACTTC. The rearrangement links TRBV5-1 to TRBJ2-5; D is possibly TRBD1 (5 bases). The CDR3 runs to 15 residues. The ends were cut back, 5 bases at V and 0 bases at J, with 14 bases in the middle. CDR1 SGHRS and CDR2 YFSETQ come from the germline V gene.

V is TRBV6-2 or TRBV6-3 and J is TRBJ1-2; tentatively, D is TRBD1 (5 bases). The V end lost 3 bases, the J end lost 0 bases, and 29 bases lay between the germline ends. CDR1 and CDR2 from the germline V gene are MNHEY and SVGEGT. CDR3 length equals 21 residues. The CDR3 is CASSYRVRASPRERANYGYTF. The DNA of the CDR3 is TGTGCCAGCAGTTATCGCGTTCGGGCCAGCCCCAGGGAACGAGCTAACTATGGCTACACCTTC.

The chain has TRBV6-5 and TRBJ1-1; 9 bases agree with TRBD1. CDR1 and CDR2 from the germline V gene are MNHEY and SVGAGI. This CDR3 comprises 15 residues. V was clipped by 0 bases and J by 7 bases; unmatched bases: 6. The CDR3 region is CASSYSQGAGDEAFF. CDR3 DNA sequence: TGTGCCAGCAGTTACTCACAGGGGGCGGGAGATGAAGCTTTCTTT.

CDR3 nucleotide sequence: TGTGCCACCCGATGTTTCGAGGGGGGGACGTATAATTCACCCCTCCACTTT. As protein: CATRCFEGGTYNSPLHF. The chain employs TRBV24-1 and TRBJ1-6; D is perhaps TRBD1 (6 bases). Trimming pared 9 bases from V and 4 bases from J, leaving 21 bases between. This CDR3 is 17 amino acids long. Germline lookup yields CDR1 KGHDR and CDR2 SFDVKD.

The V call is TRBV7-2, the J call TRBJ2-3; unclear D gene. This CDR3 comprises 15 residues. Germline CDR1 and CDR2: SGHTA and FQGNSA. V was trimmed by 1 base and J by 0 bases, leaving 8 bases between them. The CDR3 reads CASSLGGISTDTQYF. CDR3 bases: TGTGCCAGCAGCTTAGGAGGAATCAGCACAGATACGCAGTATTTT.

The V gene is TRBV12-5, the J gene TRBJ2-1, with D possibly called TRBD1 or TRBD2 (6 bases each). Germline-derived CDR1 and CDR2 are LGHNT and FRNRAP. This CDR3 region has 16 residues. V was shortened by 0 bases and J by 6 bases, with 15 bases between the two germline ends. CDR3 nucleotides: TGTGCTAGTGGTTTGGTACTGTCGGGGGCGATCAATGAGCAGTTCTTC. It encodes CASGLVLSGAINEQFF.

This clonotype was recorded a few times. The chain employs TRBV19 and TRBJ1-2, with D maybe TRBD1 (6 bases). V gave up 6 bases and J gave up 4 bases, with 21 bases separating them. The CDR3 is 16 residues long. The germline V gene has CDR1 LNHDA and CDR2 SQIVND (reference sequence). CDR3 residues: CASSIRNTGQGYGYTF. CDR3 sequence (DNA): TGTGCCAGTAGCATACGGAACACGGGACAAGGCTATGGCTACACCTTC.

The genes are TRBV7-3 and TRBJ2-1; weak D call: TRBD2 (5 bases). The CDR3 consists of 16 residues. Trimming stripped 1 base from V and 0 bases from J, with 10 bases between. Germline CDR1 reads SGHTA; CDR2 reads FQGTGA. CDR3 residues: CASSLMVAGSYNEQFF. In DNA, the CDR3 is TGTGCCAGCAGCTTAATGGTGGCGGGCTCCTACAATGAGCAGTTCTTC. The whole variable domain, remainder taken from reference TRBV7-3 and TRBJ2-1, is GAGVSQTPSNKVTEKGKYVELRCDPISGHTALYWYRQSLGQGPEFLIYFQGTGAADDSGLPNDRFFAVRPEGSVSTLKIQRTERGDSAVYLCASSLMVAGSYNEQFFGPGTRLTVL.

The CDR3 sequence: CSARRNSDQPQHF. CDR3 coding DNA: TGCAGTGCTAGACGGAATTCTGATCAGCCCCAGCATTTT. The rearrangement links TRBV20-1 to TRBJ1-5; no definite D call. The CDR3 extends over 13 amino acids. CDR1 DFQATT and CDR2 SNEGSKA come from the germline V gene (reference sequence). Trimming took off 2 bases at V and 5 bases at J, with 10 bases between the two ends.

The chain links TRBV20-1 to TRBJ1-1, with 7 nucleotides matching TRBD1. CDR1 and CDR2 (germline): DFQATT, SNEGSKA (reference sequence). The ends lost 6 bases at V and 10 bases at J; junction bases unmatched: 11. The CDR3 has 12 residues. CDR3 sequence reads: CSAQPGGLGAFF. The CDR3 region has the DNA TGCAGTGCCCAACCAGGGGGGCTAGGAGCTTTCTTT.